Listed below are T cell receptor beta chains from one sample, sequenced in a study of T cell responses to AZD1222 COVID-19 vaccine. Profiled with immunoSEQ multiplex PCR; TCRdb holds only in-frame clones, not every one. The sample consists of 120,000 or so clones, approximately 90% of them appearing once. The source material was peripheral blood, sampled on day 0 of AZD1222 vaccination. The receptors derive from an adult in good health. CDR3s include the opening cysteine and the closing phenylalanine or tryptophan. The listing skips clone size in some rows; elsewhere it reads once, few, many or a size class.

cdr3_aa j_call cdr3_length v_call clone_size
CASRNTGASYNEQFF TRBJ2-1 15 TRBV11-2 -
CASSAQLAAQETQYF TRBJ2-5 15 TRBV7-2 -
CASSEALTNEQFF TRBJ2-1 13 TRBV6-1 once
CASRGGLGLPGELFF TRBJ2-2 15 TRBV25-1 once
CASSLVPGNTEAFF TRBJ1-1 14 TRBV5-1 -
CATSDESGRRYEQFF TRBJ2-1 15 TRBV24-1 -
CASSYSEGITGELFF TRBJ2-2 15 TRBV6-5 -
CAWGVLHSYGYTF TRBJ1-2 13 TRBV30 -
CASSPGGTEAFF TRBJ1-1 12 TRBV2 -
CASSLRQTYEQYF TRBJ2-7 13 TRBV4-1 -
CATSDLRTAHTDTQYF TRBJ2-3 16 TRBV24-1 -
CASSQVGGLGSPLHF TRBJ1-6 15 TRBV4-3 -
CASSLGISRSGGSYEQYF TRBJ2-7 18 TRBV11-2 -
CASSLYFTSFSGANVLTF TRBJ2-6 18 TRBV5-5 -
CASSLGGLMYF TRBJ2-5 11 TRBV12-3/TRBV12-4 -
CASSLSLAMNNEQFF TRBJ2-1 15 TRBV27 -
CASTSRREGYTGELFF TRBJ2-2 16 TRBV6-6 -
CASSLTGGILYEQYF TRBJ2-7 15 TRBV5-1 -
CASSLRQYNQPQHF TRBJ1-5 14 TRBV2 -
CASRDTGDYSNQPQHF TRBJ1-5 16 TRBV19 -
CASRFVASGKRNEQFF TRBJ2-1 16 TRBV5-6 -
CASSETTGLNTEAFF TRBJ1-1 15 TRBV10-1 -
CASSAASGLTYTQYF TRBJ2-3 15 TRBV6-4 -
CASSLSAAGVYEQYF TRBJ2-7 15 TRBV28 once
CASSMVSYNEQFF TRBJ2-1 13 TRBV19 -
CASSLDRETGYTF TRBJ1-2 13 TRBV2 -
CASSRSLAESYEQYF TRBJ2-7 15 TRBV6-5 -
CASSLGQGGQPQHF TRBJ1-5 14 TRBV5-1 -
CAISDSFITYEQYF TRBJ2-7 14 TRBV10-3 -
CASTPGGAGGTEAFF TRBJ1-1 15 TRBV6-5 -
CASSQDLTGNGYTF TRBJ1-2 14 TRBV4-1 -
CASSEAGRERAFF TRBJ1-1 13 TRBV6-1 -
CASSPPTGGNYGYTF TRBJ1-2 15 TRBV28 -
CASSGTGQGVMNTEAFF TRBJ1-1 17 TRBV19 -
CASSPGGAGGRGVTQYF TRBJ2-5 17 TRBV9 -
CATSDFGLASNEQFF TRBJ2-1 15 TRBV24-1 once
CAISLSPTVTHYGYTF TRBJ1-2 16 TRBV10-3 -
CASSQDGASFEAFF TRBJ1-1 14 TRBV4-1 -